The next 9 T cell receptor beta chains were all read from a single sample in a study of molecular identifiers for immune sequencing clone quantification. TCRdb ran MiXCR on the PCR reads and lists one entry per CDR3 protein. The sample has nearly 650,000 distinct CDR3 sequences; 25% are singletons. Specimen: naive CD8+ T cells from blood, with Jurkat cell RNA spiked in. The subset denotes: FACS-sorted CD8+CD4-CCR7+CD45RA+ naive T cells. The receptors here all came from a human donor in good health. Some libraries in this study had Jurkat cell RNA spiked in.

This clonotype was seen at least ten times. Here the CDR3 DNA reads TGTGCCAGCAGCTCGTCCGACAGACCGAAGTACTTC. It specifies CASSSSDRPKYF. The chain employs TRBV7-9 and TRBJ2-7, with D perhaps TRBD1 (5 bases). V shed 4 bases and J shed 11 bases, with 15 bases lying between them. CDR3 length equals 12 residues. From germline, CDR1 is SEHNR and CDR2 FQNEAQ (reference sequence).

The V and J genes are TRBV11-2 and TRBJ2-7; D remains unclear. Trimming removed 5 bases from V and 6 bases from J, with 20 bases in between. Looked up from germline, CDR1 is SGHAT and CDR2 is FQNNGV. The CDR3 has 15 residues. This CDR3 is CASSRSAAISSEQYF. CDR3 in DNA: TGTGCCAGCAGCAGATCGGCAGCTATCTCTTCCGAGCAGTACTTC.

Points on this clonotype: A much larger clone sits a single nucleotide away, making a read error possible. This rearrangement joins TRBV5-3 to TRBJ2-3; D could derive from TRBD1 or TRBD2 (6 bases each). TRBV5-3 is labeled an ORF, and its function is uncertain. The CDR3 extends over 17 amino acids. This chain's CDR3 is CASSDVMGAGGTDAQYF. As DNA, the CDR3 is TGTGCCAGCAGCGACGTAATGGGGGCCGGGGGCACAGATGCGCAGTATTTT.

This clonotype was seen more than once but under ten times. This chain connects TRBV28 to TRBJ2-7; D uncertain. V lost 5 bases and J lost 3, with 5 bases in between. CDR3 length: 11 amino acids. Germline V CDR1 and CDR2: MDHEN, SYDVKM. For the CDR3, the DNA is TGTGCCAGCAGTATTTACTACGAGCAGTACTTC. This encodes CASSIYYEQYF.

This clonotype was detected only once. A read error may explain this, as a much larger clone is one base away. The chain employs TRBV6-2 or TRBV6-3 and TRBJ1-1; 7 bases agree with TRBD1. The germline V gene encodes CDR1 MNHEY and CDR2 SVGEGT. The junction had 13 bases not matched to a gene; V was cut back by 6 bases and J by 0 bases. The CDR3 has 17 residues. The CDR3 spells CASSANRGVSMNTEAFF. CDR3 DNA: TGTGCCAGCAGCGCCAACAGGGGAGTGTCGATGAACACTGAAGCTTTCTTT.

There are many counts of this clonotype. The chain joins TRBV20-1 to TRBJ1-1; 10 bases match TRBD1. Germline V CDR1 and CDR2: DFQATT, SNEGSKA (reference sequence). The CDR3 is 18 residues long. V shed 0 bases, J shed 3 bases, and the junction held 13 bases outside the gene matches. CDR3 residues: CSARDSVDGTGVDTEAFF. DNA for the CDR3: TGCAGTGCTAGAGATTCAGTGGACGGGACAGGGGTGGACACTGAAGCTTTCTTT.

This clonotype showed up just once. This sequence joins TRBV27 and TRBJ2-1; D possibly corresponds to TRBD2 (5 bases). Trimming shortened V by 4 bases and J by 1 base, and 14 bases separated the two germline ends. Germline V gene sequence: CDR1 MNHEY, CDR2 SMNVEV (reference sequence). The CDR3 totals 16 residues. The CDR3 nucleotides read TGTGCCAGCAGTTCGAGTAGCGTACTTTCCTACAATGAGCAGTTCTTC. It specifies CASSSSSVLSYNEQFF.

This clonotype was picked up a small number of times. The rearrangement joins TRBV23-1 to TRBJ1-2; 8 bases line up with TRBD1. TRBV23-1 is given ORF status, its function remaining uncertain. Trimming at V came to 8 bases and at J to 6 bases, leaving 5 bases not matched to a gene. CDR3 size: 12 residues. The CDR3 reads CASGRTGNGYTF. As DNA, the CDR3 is TGCGCCAGCGGGAGGACAGGGAATGGCTACACCTTC.

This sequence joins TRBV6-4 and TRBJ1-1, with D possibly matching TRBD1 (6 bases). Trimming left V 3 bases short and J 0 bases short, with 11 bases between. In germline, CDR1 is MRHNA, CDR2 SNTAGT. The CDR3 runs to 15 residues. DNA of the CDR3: TGTGCCAGCAGTGAAGCAGGGGTGATGAACACTGAAGCTTTCTTT. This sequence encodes CASSEAGVMNTEAFF.